The 9 T cell receptor beta chains below come from one sample, sequenced in a study of blood T cell repertoires in COVID-19. Generated by immunoSEQ multiplex PCR, the TCRdb table keeps only in-frame clones and is missing some. The sample shows 65,000 to 85,000 clones, over 70% of them seen only once. The sample was peripheral blood. These receptors were collected from a human donor in a cohort sampled during active COVID-19.

V and J are TRBV5-6 and TRBJ2-5; maybe TRBD2 (6 bases). The CDR3 is 14 amino acids. Trimming took off 3 bases at V and 7 bases at J, with 16 bases between the two ends. CDR1 is SGHDT and CDR2 is YYEEEE in the germline V gene. For the CDR3, the DNA is TGTGCCAGCAGCTCCGGGACTGGGGGTCTGACCCAGTACTTC. It is translated as CASSSGTGGLTQYF.

The J gene is TRBJ2-3, the V gene TRBV24-1, with 9 bases matching TRBD1. CDR1 is KGHDR, CDR2 SFDVKD, per germline. V trimming: 11 bases; J trimming: 5 bases; junction bases outside the gene matches: 10. The CDR3 is 14 amino acids. The CDR3 sequence: CANYRDRAEDTQYF. The CDR3 DNA follows: TGTGCCAACTACCGGGACAGGGCTGAAGATACGCAGTATTTT.

The genes are TRBV7-2 and TRBJ2-7; D is perhaps TRBD2 (7 bases). V gave up 5 bases and J gave up 0 bases, with 14 bases separating them. This CDR3 has 15 amino acids. CDR1 SGHTA and CDR2 FQGNSA come from the germline V gene. The CDR3 loop is CASSPRGGSSYEQYF. The CDR3 DNA is TGTGCCAGCAGCCCCCGCGGGGGCAGCTCCTACGAGCAGTACTTC.

V usage is TRBV10-3 and J usage is TRBJ2-7, with 14 bases lining up with TRBD2. Trimming cost V 6 bases and J 7 bases; bases outside gene matches: 8. CDR3 length: 15 residues. In germline, CDR1 is ENHRY, CDR2 SYGVKD. CDR3 bases: TGTGCCATCAGGTCGACTAGCGGGGGGGTAGGGGAGCAGTACTTC. Protein sequence: CAIRSTSGGVGEQYF.

The V call is TRBV2, the J call TRBJ2-7, with D perhaps TRBD2 (6 bases). The CDR3 is made up of 13 amino acids. The ends were cut back, 4 bases at V and 0 bases at J, with 7 bases in the middle. Germline V lookup: CDR1 SNHLY, CDR2 FYNNEI. The CDR3 loop reads CASSVGGSYEQYF. The CDR3 DNA reads as TGTGCCAGCAGTGTGGGGGGCTCCTACGAGCAGTACTTC. Drawing the rest from reference TRBV2 and TRBJ2-7, the complete variable domain is EPEVTQTPSHQVTQMGQEVILRCVPISNHLYFYWYRQILGQKVEFLVSFYNNEISEKSEIFDDQFSVERPDGSNFTLKIRSTKLEDSAMYFCASSVGGSYEQYFGPGTRLTVT.

The chain is built from TRBV28 and TRBJ1-1; a weak D match, TRBD1 (5 bases). Germline-derived CDR1 and CDR2 are MDHEN and SYDVKM. The V gene lost 5 bases and the J gene lost 4 bases, with 11 bases spanning the gap. The CDR3 has 13 residues. The CDR3 DNA reads as TGTGCCAGCAGTGCCCCGGGGGGCACTGAAGCTTTCTTT. Translation gives CASSAPGGTEAFF.

The chain carries TRBV28 and TRBJ1-3; TRBD1 might be the D (5 bases). The CDR3 contains 15 residues. Germline-derived CDR1 and CDR2 are MDHEN and SYDVKM. Trimming shortened V by 9 bases and J by 4 bases, and 19 bases separated the two germline ends. The CDR3 here is CASSDSFGRGNTIYF. The CDR3 DNA follows: TGTGCCAGTAGTGACAGTTTCGGGAGGGGAAACACCATATATTTT. The whole variable domain, filled in from reference TRBV28 and TRBJ1-3, reads DVKVTQSSRYLVKRTGEKVFLECVQDMDHENMFWYRQDPGLGLRLIYFSYDVKMKEKGDIPEGYSVSREKKERFSLILESASTNQTSMYLCASSDSFGRGNTIYFGEGSWLTVV.

V is TRBV27 and J is TRBJ1-6, with 10 positions matching TRBD1. The CDR3 is 17 residues long. CDR1 and CDR2 (germline): MNHEY, SMNVEV (reference sequence). V lost 4 bases and J lost 7; bases outside the gene matches: 10. This CDR3 is CASSSRDRGRRNSPLHF. CDR3 in DNA: TGTGCCAGCAGTTCCCGGGACAGGGGAAGGCGGAATTCACCCCTCCACTTT.

The J gene is TRBJ2-7, the V gene TRBV27, with D possibly matching TRBD2 (6 bases). Trimming pared 4 bases from V and 3 bases from J, leaving 13 bases between. The CDR3 extends over 14 amino acids. Germline V gives CDR1 MNHEY, CDR2 SMNVEV (reference sequence). This CDR3 is CASSYTEAGYEQYF. CDR3 nucleotide sequence: TGTGCCAGCAGTTATACGGAAGCGGGCTACGAGCAGTACTTC.